The 32 T cell receptor beta chains below come from one sample, sequenced in a study of T cells in women clearing cervical HPV infection. Generated by immunoSEQ multiplex PCR, the TCRdb table keeps only in-frame clones and is missing some. The sample totals approximately 37,000 clones. Sample: blood buffy coat. The receptors derive from a woman aged 18 to 75 with a cervical HPV16 infection that either progressed to CIN3+ or cleared (not recorded which).

The DNA read from the CDR3 is TGTGCCAGCAGTGAAGCTGGCCAGGTGACG. Its translation is CASSEAGQVT. The full CDR3 protein reads CASSEAGQVTQYF. The rearrangement joins TRBV2 to TRBJ2-3, with D uncertain. The read is 3 residues too short to cover the CDR3 end, so that end is filled in from the germline J gene. The germline V gene encodes CDR1 SNHLY and CDR2 FYNNEI. The CDR3 totals 13 residues.

Remarks on this clone: The sequenced fragment ends 3 residues before the CDR3 boundary, so the rest is inferred from the germline J gene. The chain carries TRBV19 and TRBJ2-1, with a tentative D call TRBD2 (6 bases). CDR1 and CDR2 (germline): LNHDA, SQIVND (reference sequence). V gave up 5 bases and J gave up 6 bases, with 11 bases separating them. This CDR3 contains 13 residues. The CDR3: CASSLTSTNEQFF. Partial CDR3 DNA: TGTGCCAGTAGTCTTACTAGCACCAATGAG.

For this clone: The sequenced fragment ends 3 residues before the CDR3 boundary, so the rest is inferred from the germline J gene. V is TRBV28 and J is TRBJ2-1; maybe TRBD1 (5 bases). Trimming removed 5 bases from V and 3 bases from J, with 14 bases in between. This CDR3 contains 15 residues. CDR1 and CDR2 (germline): MDHEN, SYDVKM. CDR3 DNA, as far as it was read: TGTGCCAGCAGTCGCCCCCAGGGCGACTACAATGAG. Translating gives CASSRPQGDYNE. The full CDR3 protein reads CASSRPQGDYNEQFF. Variable domain in full (rest from reference TRBV28 and TRBJ2-1): DVKVTQSSRYLVKRTGEKVFLECVQDMDHENMFWYRQDPGLGLRLIYFSYDVKMKEKGDIPEGYSVSREKKERFSLILESASTNQTSMYLCASSRPQGDYNEQFFGPGTRLTVL.

Comments on this clone: The DNA ends 3 residues before the CDR3 does, and the rest of the CDR3 is filled in from the germline J gene. The J gene is TRBJ1-4, the V gene TRBV30; perhaps TRBD1 as D (5 bases). V lost 5 bases and J 8 bases, leaving 6 bases between the germline ends. The CDR3 contains 10 residues. The germline V gene has CDR1 GTSNPN and CDR2 SVGIG (reference sequence). This CDR3 reads CAWGGEKLFF. CDR3 DNA (partial): TGTGCCTGGGGGGGGGAAAAA. Complete variable domain (other parts from reference TRBV30 and TRBJ1-4): SQTIHQWPATLVQPVGSPLSLECTVEGTSNPNLYWYRQAAGRGLQLLFYSVGIGQISSEVPQNLSASRPQDRQFILSSKKLLLSDSGFYLCAWGGEKLFFGSGTQLSVL.

Regarding this clone: The junction departs from germline at one end; a sequencing error may be responsible. Sequencing ends 3 residues short of the CDR3 end; the germline J gene provides the rest. V gene TRBV7-9 combines with J gene TRBJ2-5; D gene ambiguous. From germline, CDR1 is SEHNR and CDR2 FQNEAQ (reference sequence). The CDR3 covers 11 residues. Partial CDR3 DNA: TGTGCCATCAGCTTCAGAGAGACC. Protein: CAISFRET. The CDR3 as a whole reads CAISFRETQYF. The full variable domain, its missing parts supplied by reference TRBV7-9 and TRBJ2-5, is DTGVSQNPRHKITKRGQNVTFRCDPISEHNRLYWYRQTLGQGPEFLTYFQNEAQLEKSRLLSDRFSAERPKGSFSTLEIQRTEQGDSAMYLCAISFRETQYFGPGTRLLVL.

Regarding this clone: The CDR3 end lies 3 residues beyond the end of the read and is filled in from the germline J gene. This chain connects TRBV12-3 or TRBV12-4 to TRBJ2-4; possible D gene TRBD1, 6 bases. V was trimmed by 5 bases and J by 5 bases, leaving 10 bases between them. This CDR3 comprises 13 residues. The DNA read from the CDR3 is TGTGCCAGCAGTAGGGACACCGAAAACATT. Protein product: CASSRDTENI. The entire CDR3 reads CASSRDTENIQYF.

As for this clone: The read terminates 3 residues ahead of where the CDR3 ends, so the germline J gene completes it. This chain connects TRBV11-2 to TRBJ2-7; 7 bases fit TRBD2. The CDR3 is 15 amino acids. In germline, CDR1 is SGHAT, CDR2 FQNNGV. J gave up 0 bases and V 5 bases, and 7 bases lay outside the gene matches. CDR3 region: CASSPGLAVSYEQYF. Incomplete CDR3 DNA: TGTGCCAGCAGCCCCGGGCTAGCGGTCTCCTACGAG.

Details on this clone: The read stops 3 residues short of the end of the CDR3; the missing end is completed from the germline J gene. This rearrangement joins TRBV19 to TRBJ2-4, with 7 bases lining up with TRBD1. CDR1 is LNHDA and CDR2 is SQIVND in the germline V gene (reference sequence). The CDR3 consists of 14 residues. CDR3 DNA, as far as it was read: TGTGCCAGTAGTATAGGGGCAGGGGGATATGGT. This sequence encodes CASSIGAGGYG. The CDR3 as a whole reads CASSIGAGGYGQYF.

With respect to this clone: The read terminates 3 residues before the CDR3 end, so the remaining end is supplied by the germline J gene. The V and J genes are TRBV5-1 and TRBJ1-4; D is unclear. CDR1 and CDR2 (germline): SGHRS, YFSETQ. The CDR3 length is 16 residues. Incomplete CDR3 DNA: TGCGCCAGCAGCTTGGCCGGGGTTTCCTATAATTCACCA. Encoded protein: CASSLAGVSYNSP. The entire CDR3 reads CASSLAGVSYNSPLFF.

In the case of this clone: The read comes to an end 3 residues before the CDR3 does, leaving the germline J gene to fill in the end. The chain joins TRBV7-2 to TRBJ1-5, with 9 bases aligning to TRBD1. Germline CDR1 SGHTA, CDR2 FQGNSA. This CDR3 spans 15 amino acids. V shed 6 bases, J shed 6 bases, and the junction held 9 bases outside the gene matches. The CDR3 region is CASSPGTGLSQPQHF. CDR3 DNA (partial): TGTGCCAGCAGTCCCGGGACAGGGCTTAGTCAGCCC.

About this clone itself: The read ends 3 residues shy of where the CDR3 ends; the end is completed using the germline J gene. The chain employs TRBV6-2 or TRBV6-3 and TRBJ2-1; TRBD2 matches 13 bases. Looked up from germline, CDR1 is MNHEY and CDR2 is SVGEGT. The length of the CDR3 is 16 residues. Trimming at V came to 6 bases and at J to 7 bases, leaving 9 bases not matched to a gene. The sequenced part of the CDR3 DNA is TGTGCCAGCAGCCTCGGGACTAGCGGGGAGGGGAATGAG. Protein product: CASSLGTSGEGNE. The full-length CDR3 reads as CASSLGTSGEGNEQFF.

As concerns this clone: The CDR3 goes on 3 residues after the read ends, and that part is filled in from the germline J gene. The rearrangement uses TRBV24-1 and TRBJ1-2, with unresolved D. Per germline, CDR1 KGHDR and CDR2 SFDVKD. Trimming took off 5 bases at V and 0 bases at J, with 3 bases between the two ends. The CDR3 contains 12 residues. The part of the CDR3 DNA that was read is TGTGCCACCAGTGCAACTAACTATGGC. This gives the protein CATSATNYG. Given in full, the CDR3 is CATSATNYGYTF.

About this clone: The CDR3 goes on 3 residues after the read ends, and that part is filled in from the germline J gene. This chain connects TRBV7-9 to TRBJ2-2; D might be TRBD2 (6 bases). V was clipped by 11 bases and J by 7 bases, with 23 bases between them. Germline lookup yields CDR1 SEHNR and CDR2 FQNEAQ (reference sequence). This CDR3 has 15 amino acids. CDR3 DNA (partial): TGTGCCGCCCCTTGGGCTCTTCGGGGGATCGGGGAG. Its protein product is CAAPWALRGIGE. The CDR3 in its entirety is CAAPWALRGIGELFF.

As regards this clone: The DNA ends 3 residues before the CDR3 does, and the rest of the CDR3 is filled in from the germline J gene. This sequence joins TRBV7-8 and TRBJ2-1, with TRBD2 identical over 9 bases. Germline V CDR1 and CDR2: SGHVS, FQNEAQ. V was pared by 5 bases and J by 8 bases, with 13 bases of the junction left unmatched. The CDR3 consists of 16 residues. The CDR3 loop is CASSPYRSGRSHEQFF. The part of the CDR3 DNA that was read is TGTGCCAGCAGCCCCTATCGTAGCGGGAGATCGCATGAG.

The CDR3 reads CAWSGIRNGMGRPQHF. The CDR3 DNA, read in part, is TGTGCCTGGAGTGGCATCAGGAATGGTATGGGTCGGCCC. The J gene is TRBJ1-5, the V gene TRBV30, with D unresolved. Read data end 3 residues before the CDR3 end; the end is taken from the germline J gene. Germline V gene lookup returns CDR1 GTSNPN and CDR2 SVGIG (reference sequence). There are 16 residues in the CDR3. V was cut by 1 base and J by 9 bases, with 22 bases left in between.

The CDR3 sequence: CASSPGTDNEQFF. The covered CDR3 bases are TGTGCCAGCAGCCCCGGGACAGACAATGAG. V usage is TRBV3-1 (or the pseudogene TRBV3-2) and J usage is TRBJ2-1; 7 nucleotides align to TRBD1. The observed sequence ends 3 residues before the CDR3 terminus, with the missing tail filled in from the germline J gene. From germline, CDR1 is LGHDT and CDR2 YNNKEL (reference sequence). CDR3 length: 13 residues. V was clipped by 4 bases and J by 5 bases; unmatched bases: 2.

Details on this clone: Germline and junction disagree at one end, which may indicate a read error. The read terminates 3 residues before the CDR3 end, so the remaining end is supplied by the germline J gene. The rearrangement links TRBV4-2 to TRBJ2-7, with a possible D match to TRBD1 (6 bases). This CDR3 is built from 15 residues. The germline CDR1 and CDR2 sequences are LGHNA and YNFKEQ. CDR3 loop: CASSQDWDTSYEQYF. The sequenced CDR3 bases are TGCGCCAGCAGCCAAGATTGGGACACCTCCTACGAG.

Note on this clone: The missing CDR3 end, 3 residues past where the read stops, is filled in from the germline J gene. The genes are TRBV20-1 and TRBJ2-5, with 14 positions matching TRBD2. CDR3 length: 17 residues. Trimming removed 1 base from V and 0 bases from J; junction bases left unmatched: 4. Germline assignment: CDR1 DFQATT and CDR2 SNEGSKA (reference sequence). The CDR3 region is CSARGRTSGRNQETQYF. Incomplete CDR3 DNA: TGCAGTGCTAGAGGGCGGACTAGCGGGAGGAACCAAGAGACC.

Concerning this clone itself: From the germline J gene comes the end of the CDR3, since the read stops 3 residues before it. The gene calls are TRBV19 and TRBJ2-2; D possibly corresponds to TRBD1 (6 bases). The CDR3 has 15 residues. In germline, CDR1 is LNHDA, CDR2 SQIVND (reference sequence). The sequenced part of the CDR3 DNA is TGTGCCAGTACCCCAGGGGCAGCGTATAATGAAAAG. It translates to CASTPGAAYNEK. Given in full, the CDR3 is CASTPGAAYNEKLFF.

A remark on this clone: Read data end 3 residues before the CDR3 end; the end is taken from the germline J gene. The chain combines TRBV19 with TRBJ2-4; D might be TRBD2 (6 bases). Germline CDR1 and CDR2: LNHDA and SQIVND (reference sequence). The CDR3 contains 14 residues. The CDR3 here is CATLPGGSIYGQYF. Incomplete CDR3 DNA: TGTGCCACCCTACCTGGGGGGAGTATCTATGGT.

In regard to this clone: Read data end 3 residues before the CDR3 end; the end is taken from the germline J gene. The V gene is TRBV7-9, the J gene TRBJ1-1; 9 nucleotides match TRBD1. CDR1 SEHNR and CDR2 FQNEAQ come from the germline V gene (reference sequence). V was clipped by 5 bases and J by 5 bases; unmatched bases: 6. The CDR3 extends over 14 amino acids. CDR3 in amino acids: CASSVGQGWTEAFF. CDR3 bases read: TGTGCCAGCAGCGTGGGACAGGGTTGGACTGAA.

About this clone itself: The read falls 3 residues short of the CDR3 end, and the missing part is taken from the germline J gene. The chain uses TRBV5-6 and TRBJ1-1; D gene unclear. CDR1 and CDR2 from the germline V gene are SGHDT and YYEEEE. Deletions cut 3 bases from V and 0 bases from J, with 12 bases between. This CDR3 has 15 amino acids. The CDR3 is CASSYKTYMNTEAFF. The CDR3 bases that were read are TGTGCCAGCAGCTACAAGACTTACATGAACACTGAA.

About this clone: The read terminates 3 residues before the CDR3 end, so the remaining end is supplied by the germline J gene. The chain recombines TRBV19 with TRBJ2-4, with 9 bases aligning to TRBD1. This CDR3 region has 15 residues. The germline V gene has CDR1 LNHDA and CDR2 SQIVND (reference sequence). CDR3 DNA (partial): TGTGCCAGTAGTATAGATGGACAGGGGATCGATGGT. Protein sequence: CASSIDGQGIDG. The whole CDR3 protein is CASSIDGQGIDGQYF.

With respect to this clone: The read ends 3 residues early relative to the CDR3; the germline J gene fills the gap. The chain links TRBV5-4 to TRBJ2-7; TRBD2 might be the D (7 bases). The CDR3 is made up of 15 amino acids. Germline V gives CDR1 SGHNT, CDR2 YYREEE (reference sequence). V was pared by 0 bases and J by 1 base, with 11 bases between. The part of the CDR3 DNA that was read is TGTGCCAGCAGCTTGGCGGGGGGCTATTCCTACGAG. It translates to CASSLAGGYSYE. The CDR3 as a whole reads CASSLAGGYSYEQYF.

Comment on this clone: The read ends 3 residues before the CDR3 terminus; that terminus is restored from the germline J gene. The chain joins TRBV28 to TRBJ2-3; D possibly uses TRBD1 or TRBD2 (5 bases each). The CDR3 length is 14 residues. Germline CDR1 MDHEN, CDR2 SYDVKM. The CDR3 protein is CASSLPRSRETQYF. CDR3 DNA, as far as it was read: TGTGCCAGCAGTTTACCCCGAAGCAGGGAGACG.

About this clone itself: The missing CDR3 end, 3 residues past where the read stops, is filled in from the germline J gene. The chain is built from TRBV30 and TRBJ2-2, with 8 bases fitting TRBD1. Germline V gene sequence: CDR1 GTSNPN, CDR2 SVGIG (reference sequence). CDR3 length: 13 residues. CDR3 protein: CASNRGDNSPLFF. Partial CDR3 DNA: TGTGCCTCCAACAGGGGGGATAATTCACCG.

A note on this clone: With the read ending 3 residues before the CDR3 end, the germline J gene is used to fill in that end. This chain joins TRBV12-3 or TRBV12-4 and TRBJ2-5, with 10 bases identical to TRBD2. The V and J ends lost 6 bases and 3 bases, in that order; junction bases with no gene match: 4. This CDR3 has 14 residues. CDR3 amino acids: CASRSSGRKETQYF. The covered CDR3 bases are TGTGCCAGCAGGTCTAGCGGGAGAAAAGAGACC.

Remarks on this clone: The read finishes 3 residues shy of the CDR3 end, and the germline J gene is used to complete it. The J gene is TRBJ1-2, the V gene TRBV19; 8 bases map to TRBD1. This CDR3 is built from 15 residues. The germline gives CDR1 LNHDA, CDR2 SQIVND (reference sequence). V was clipped by 6 bases and J by 4 bases; unmatched bases: 10. CDR3 DNA (partial): TGTGCCAGTAGATCCACAGGGGGGATTAGCTATGGC. Translating it yields CASRSTGGISYG. The complete CDR3 sequence is CASRSTGGISYGYTF. The whole variable domain, filled in from reference TRBV19 and TRBJ1-2, reads DGGITQSPKYLFRKEGQNVTLSCEQNLNHDAMYWYRQDPGQGLRLIYYSQIVNDFQKGDIAEGYSVSREKKESFPLTVTSAQKNPTAFYLCASRSTGGISYGYTFGSGTRLTVV.

The CDR3 spells CASSFRGVPQETQYF. Incomplete CDR3 DNA: TGTGCCAGCAGCTTTCGGGGGGTTCCCCAGGAGACG. The chain employs TRBV7-9 and TRBJ2-3, with 7 bases that match TRBD2. Read data end 3 residues before the CDR3 end; the end is taken from the germline J gene. CDR1 and CDR2 (germline): SEHNR, FQNEAQ (reference sequence). The CDR3 has 15 amino acids.

As for this clone: The read gets to within 3 residues of the CDR3 end, and the germline J gene fills in the rest. V gene TRBV24-1 combines with J gene TRBJ2-7; D tentatively fits TRBD1 or TRBD2 (5 bases each). This CDR3 has 13 residues. Trimming pared 9 bases from V and 3 bases from J, leaving 14 bases between. CDR1 is KGHDR and CDR2 is SFDVKD in the germline V gene. The sequenced part of the CDR3 DNA is TGTGCCACCTCAAGGGGAGAATTCTACGAG. This gives the protein CATSRGEFYE. The entire CDR3 reads CATSRGEFYEQYF.

Comments on this clone: Read coverage stops 3 residues before the CDR3 terminus; the germline J gene supplies the remainder. The rearrangement links TRBV20-1 to TRBJ2-3; 12 bases line up with TRBD2. CDR3 length: 17 amino acids. Germline V gives CDR1 DFQATT, CDR2 SNEGSKA (reference sequence). The CDR3 spells CSARDPTSGGSQETQYF. The part of the CDR3 DNA that was read is TGCAGTGCTAGAGATCCGACTAGCGGGGGAAGCCAAGAGACG.

On this clone: The read ends 3 residues early relative to the CDR3; the germline J gene fills the gap. This chain joins TRBV18 and TRBJ2-5, with 11 bases fitting TRBD2. The germline V gene has CDR1 KGHSH and CDR2 LQKENI. V shed 3 bases, J shed 4 bases, and the junction held 7 bases outside the gene matches. CDR3 length: 16 residues. The CDR3 protein is CASSPPLAGGGETQYF. The CDR3 DNA, read in part, is TGTGCCAGCTCACCCCCCCTAGCGGGAGGAGGAGAGACC. The whole variable domain, filled in from reference TRBV18 and TRBJ2-5, reads NAGVMQNPRHLVRRRGQEARLRCSPMKGHSHVYWYRQLPEEGLKFMVYLQKENIIDESGMPKERFSAEFPKEGPSILRIQQVVRGDSAAYFCASSPPLAGGGETQYFGPGTRLLVL.